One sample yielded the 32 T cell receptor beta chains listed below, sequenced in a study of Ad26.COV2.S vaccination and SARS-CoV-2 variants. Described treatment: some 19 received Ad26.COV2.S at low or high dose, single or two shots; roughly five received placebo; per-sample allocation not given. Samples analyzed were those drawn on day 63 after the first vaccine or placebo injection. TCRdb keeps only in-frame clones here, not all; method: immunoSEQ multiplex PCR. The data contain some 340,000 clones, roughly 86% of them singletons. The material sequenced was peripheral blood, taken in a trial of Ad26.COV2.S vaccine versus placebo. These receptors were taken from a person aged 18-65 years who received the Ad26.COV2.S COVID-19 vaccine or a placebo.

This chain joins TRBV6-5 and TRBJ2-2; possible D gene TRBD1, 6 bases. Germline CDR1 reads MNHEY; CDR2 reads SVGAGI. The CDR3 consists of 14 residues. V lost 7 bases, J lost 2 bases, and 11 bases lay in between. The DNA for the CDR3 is TGTGCCAGCAAGGGGACACTCAACACCGGGGAGCTGTTTTTT. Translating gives CASKGTLNTGELFF.

Here the CDR3 reads CASRASGGPETQYF. In DNA form, the CDR3 reads TGTGCCAGCAGGGCTAGCGGGGGGCCTGAGACCCAGTACTTC. This chain uses TRBV3-1 (or the pseudogene TRBV3-2) with TRBJ2-5, with 11 bases identical to TRBD2. In germline, CDR1 is LGHDT, CDR2 YNNKEL (reference sequence). The length of the CDR3 is 14 residues. The J segment lost 5 bases and the V segment lost 6 bases, leaving 5 bases of the junction unmatched.

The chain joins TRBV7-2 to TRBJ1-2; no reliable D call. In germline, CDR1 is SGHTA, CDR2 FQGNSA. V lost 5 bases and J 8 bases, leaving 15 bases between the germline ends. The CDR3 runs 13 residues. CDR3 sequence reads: CASSQERKTGYTF. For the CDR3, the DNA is TGTGCCAGCAGCCAGGAACGGAAGACCGGCTACACCTTC.

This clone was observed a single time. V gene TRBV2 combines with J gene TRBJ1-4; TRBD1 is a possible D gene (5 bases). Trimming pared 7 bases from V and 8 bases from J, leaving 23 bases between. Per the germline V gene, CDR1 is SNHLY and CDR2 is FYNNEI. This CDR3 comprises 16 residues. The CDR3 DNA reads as TGTGCCAGCAATGGTCCCGGTACGGAGGCAGGGGAAAAACTGTTTTTT. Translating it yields CASNGPGTEAGEKLFF.

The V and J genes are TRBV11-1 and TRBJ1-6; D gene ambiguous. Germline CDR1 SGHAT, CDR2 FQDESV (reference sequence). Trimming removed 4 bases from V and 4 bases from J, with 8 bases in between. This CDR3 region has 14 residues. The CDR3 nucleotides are TGTGCCAGCAGCTCCTTCCAGTATAATTCACCCCTCCACTTT. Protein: CASSSFQYNSPLHF.

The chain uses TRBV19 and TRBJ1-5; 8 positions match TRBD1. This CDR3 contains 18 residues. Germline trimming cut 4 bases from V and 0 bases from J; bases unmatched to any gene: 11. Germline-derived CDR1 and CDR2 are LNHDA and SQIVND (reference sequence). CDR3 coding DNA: TGTGCCAGTAGTAAGTGGACAGGGAGCTCTGTTAGCAATCAGCCCCAGCATTTT. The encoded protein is CASSKWTGSSVSNQPQHF.

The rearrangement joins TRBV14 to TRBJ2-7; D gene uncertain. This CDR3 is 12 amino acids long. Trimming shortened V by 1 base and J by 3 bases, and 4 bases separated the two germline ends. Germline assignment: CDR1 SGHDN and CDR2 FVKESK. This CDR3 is CASSQGFYEQYF. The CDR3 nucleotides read TGTGCCAGCAGCCAAGGTTTCTACGAGCAGTACTTC.

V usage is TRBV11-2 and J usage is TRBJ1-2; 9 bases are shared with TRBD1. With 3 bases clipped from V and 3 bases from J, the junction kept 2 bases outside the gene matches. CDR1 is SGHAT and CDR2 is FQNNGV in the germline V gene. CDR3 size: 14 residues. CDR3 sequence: CASSFDRGDYGYTF. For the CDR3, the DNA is TGTGCCAGCAGCTTTGACAGGGGGGACTATGGCTACACCTTC.

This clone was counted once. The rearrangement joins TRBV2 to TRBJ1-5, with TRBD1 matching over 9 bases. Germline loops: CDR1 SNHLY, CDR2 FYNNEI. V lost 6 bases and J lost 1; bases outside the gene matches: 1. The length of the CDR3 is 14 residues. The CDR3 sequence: CASSGTGSNQPQHF. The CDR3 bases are TGTGCCAGCAGCGGGACAGGGAGCAATCAGCCCCAGCATTTT.

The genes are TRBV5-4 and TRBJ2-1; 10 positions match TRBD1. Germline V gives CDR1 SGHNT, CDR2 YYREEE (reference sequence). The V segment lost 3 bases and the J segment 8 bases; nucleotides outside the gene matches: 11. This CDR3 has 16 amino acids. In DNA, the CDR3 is TGTGCCAGCAGCTCATCGGGACAGGGGTTCGTGGATGAGCAGTTCTTC. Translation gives CASSSSGQGFVDEQFF.

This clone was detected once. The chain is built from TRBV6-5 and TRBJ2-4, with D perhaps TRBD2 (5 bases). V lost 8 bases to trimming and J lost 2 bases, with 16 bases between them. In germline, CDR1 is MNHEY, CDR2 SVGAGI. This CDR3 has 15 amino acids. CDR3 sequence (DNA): TGTGCCAGCGGGAAAAGCGGAGGTTCCAAAAACATTCAGTACTTC. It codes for CASGKSGGSKNIQYF.

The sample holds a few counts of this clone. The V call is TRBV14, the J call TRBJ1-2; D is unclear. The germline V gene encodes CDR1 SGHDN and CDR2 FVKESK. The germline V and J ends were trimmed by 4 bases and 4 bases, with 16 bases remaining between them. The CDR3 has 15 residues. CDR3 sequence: CASSPLREGSYGYTF. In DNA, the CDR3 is TGTGCCAGCAGCCCTCTCCGAGAGGGCTCCTATGGCTACACCTTC.

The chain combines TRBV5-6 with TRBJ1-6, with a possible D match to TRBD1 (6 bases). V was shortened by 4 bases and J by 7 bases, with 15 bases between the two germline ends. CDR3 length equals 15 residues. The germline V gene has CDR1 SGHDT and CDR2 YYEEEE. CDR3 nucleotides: TGTGCCAGCAGCGGGGGCCGGATAGGGAATTCACCCCTCCACTTT. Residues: CASSGGRIGNSPLHF.

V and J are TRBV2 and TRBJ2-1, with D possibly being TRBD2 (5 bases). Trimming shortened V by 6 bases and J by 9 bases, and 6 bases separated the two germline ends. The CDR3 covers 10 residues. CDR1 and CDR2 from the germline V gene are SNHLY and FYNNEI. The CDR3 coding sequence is TGTGCCAGCAGCGCGGGTGAGCAGTTCTTC. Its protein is CASSAGEQFF.

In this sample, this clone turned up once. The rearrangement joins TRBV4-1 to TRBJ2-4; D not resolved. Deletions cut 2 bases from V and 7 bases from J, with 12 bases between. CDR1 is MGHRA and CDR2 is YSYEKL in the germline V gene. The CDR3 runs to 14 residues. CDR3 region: CASSQSSSENIQYF. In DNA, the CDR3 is TGCGCCAGCAGCCAATCCTCCAGTGAGAACATTCAGTACTTC.

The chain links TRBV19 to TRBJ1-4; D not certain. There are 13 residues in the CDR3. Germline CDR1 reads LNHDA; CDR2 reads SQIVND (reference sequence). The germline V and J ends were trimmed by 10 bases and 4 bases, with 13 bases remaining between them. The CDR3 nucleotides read TGTGCCACCGTATCACAGAATAATGAAAAACTGTTTTTT. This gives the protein CATVSQNNEKLFF.

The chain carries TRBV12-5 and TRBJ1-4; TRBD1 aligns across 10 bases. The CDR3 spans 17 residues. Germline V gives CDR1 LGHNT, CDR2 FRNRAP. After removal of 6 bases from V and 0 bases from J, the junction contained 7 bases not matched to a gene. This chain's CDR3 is CASGRDRGPATNEKLFF. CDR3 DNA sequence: TGTGCTAGTGGAAGGGACAGGGGCCCAGCAACTAATGAAAAACTGTTTTTT.

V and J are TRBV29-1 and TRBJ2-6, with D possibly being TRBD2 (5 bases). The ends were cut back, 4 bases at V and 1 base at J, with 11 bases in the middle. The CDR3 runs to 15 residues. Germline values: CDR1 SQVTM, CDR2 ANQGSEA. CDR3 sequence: CSVGAGQSGANVLTF. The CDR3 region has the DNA TGCAGCGTTGGGGCGGGTCAGTCTGGGGCCAACGTCCTGACTTTC.

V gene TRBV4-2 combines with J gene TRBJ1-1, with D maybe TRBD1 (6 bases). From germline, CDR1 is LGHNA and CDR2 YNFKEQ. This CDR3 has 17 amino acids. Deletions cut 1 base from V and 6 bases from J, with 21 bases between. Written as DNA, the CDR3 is TGTGCCAGCAGCCAAGTAGGCTGGGTAGCCACAGGGCCTGAAGCTTTCTTT. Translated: CASSQVGWVATGPEAFF.

The CDR3 DNA sequence: TGTGCCAGCAGGAGGGGGACAGGGGTGGGCGAGCAGTACTTC. This translates into CASRRGTGVGEQYF. The V call is TRBV3-1 (or the pseudogene TRBV3-2), the J call TRBJ2-7, with 10 bases lining up with TRBD1. Per germline, CDR1 LGHDT and CDR2 YNNKEL (reference sequence). This CDR3 contains 14 residues. Trimming cost V 6 bases and J 6 bases; bases outside gene matches: 8.

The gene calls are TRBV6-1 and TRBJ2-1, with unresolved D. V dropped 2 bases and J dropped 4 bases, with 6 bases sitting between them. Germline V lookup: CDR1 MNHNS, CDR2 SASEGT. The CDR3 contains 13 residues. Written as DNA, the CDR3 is TGTGCCAGCAGTGAACGGGTATACAATGAGCAGTTCTTC. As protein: CASSERVYNEQFF.

The CDR3 sequence is CSCLSGGAGSTDTQYF. CDR3 nucleotides: TGCAGCTGCCTAAGCGGGGGGGCGGGCAGCACAGATACGCAGTATTTT. The genes are TRBV29-1 and TRBJ2-3, with 10 positions matching TRBD2. After removal of 8 bases from V and 0 bases from J, the junction contained 11 bases not matched to a gene. The CDR3 is 16 residues long. Germline V gene lookup returns CDR1 SQVTM and CDR2 ANQGSEA.

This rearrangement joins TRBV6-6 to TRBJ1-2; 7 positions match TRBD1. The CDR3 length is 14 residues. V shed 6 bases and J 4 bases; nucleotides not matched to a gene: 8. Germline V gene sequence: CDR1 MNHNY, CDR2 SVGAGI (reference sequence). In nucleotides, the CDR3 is TGTGCCAGCAGCAGTACAGGGGATCGCTATGGCTACACCTTC. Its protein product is CASSSTGDRYGYTF.

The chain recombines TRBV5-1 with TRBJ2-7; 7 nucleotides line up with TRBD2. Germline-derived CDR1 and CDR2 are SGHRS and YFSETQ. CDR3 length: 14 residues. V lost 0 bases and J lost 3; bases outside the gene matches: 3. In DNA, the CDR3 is TGCGCCAGCAGCTTGGGGCAGCGGGGCTACGAGCAGTACTTC. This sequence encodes CASSLGQRGYEQYF.

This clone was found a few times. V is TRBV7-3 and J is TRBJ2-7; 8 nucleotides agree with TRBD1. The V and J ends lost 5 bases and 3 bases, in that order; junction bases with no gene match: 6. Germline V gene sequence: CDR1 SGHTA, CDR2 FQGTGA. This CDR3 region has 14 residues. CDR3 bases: TGTGCCAGCAGCATACAGGGGGGAGACTACGAGCAGTACTTC. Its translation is CASSIQGGDYEQYF. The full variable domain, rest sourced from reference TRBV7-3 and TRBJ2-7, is GAGVSQTPSNKVTEKGKYVELRCDPISGHTALYWYRQSLGQGPEFLIYFQGTGAADDSGLPNDRFFAVRPEGSVSTLKIQRTERGDSAVYLCASSIQGGDYEQYFGPGTRLTVT.

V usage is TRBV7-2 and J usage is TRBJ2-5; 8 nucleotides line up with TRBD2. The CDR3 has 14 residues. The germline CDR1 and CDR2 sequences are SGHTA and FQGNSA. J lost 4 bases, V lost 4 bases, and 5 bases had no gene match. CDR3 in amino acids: CASSSGLVLETQYF. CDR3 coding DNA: TGTGCCAGCAGCTCGGGACTAGTTCTAGAGACCCAGTACTTC.

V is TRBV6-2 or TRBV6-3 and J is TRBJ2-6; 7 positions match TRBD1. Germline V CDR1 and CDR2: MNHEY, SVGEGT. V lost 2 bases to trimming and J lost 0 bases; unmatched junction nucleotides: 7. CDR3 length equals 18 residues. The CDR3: CASSYRQGDHSGANVLTF. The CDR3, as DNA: TGTGCCAGCAGTTACCGGCAGGGGGATCACTCTGGGGCCAACGTCCTGACTTTC.

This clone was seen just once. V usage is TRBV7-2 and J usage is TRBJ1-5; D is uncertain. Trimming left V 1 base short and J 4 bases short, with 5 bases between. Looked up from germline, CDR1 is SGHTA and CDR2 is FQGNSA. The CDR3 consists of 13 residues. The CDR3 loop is CASSLDVNQPQHF. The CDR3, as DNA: TGTGCCAGCAGCTTAGATGTGAATCAGCCCCAGCATTTT.

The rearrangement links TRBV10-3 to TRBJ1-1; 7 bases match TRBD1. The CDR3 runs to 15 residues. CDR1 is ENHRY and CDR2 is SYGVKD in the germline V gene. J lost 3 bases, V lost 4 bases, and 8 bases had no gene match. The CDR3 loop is CAISGEGGADTEAFF. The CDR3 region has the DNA TGTGCCATCAGTGGGGAAGGGGGCGCCGACACTGAAGCTTTCTTT.

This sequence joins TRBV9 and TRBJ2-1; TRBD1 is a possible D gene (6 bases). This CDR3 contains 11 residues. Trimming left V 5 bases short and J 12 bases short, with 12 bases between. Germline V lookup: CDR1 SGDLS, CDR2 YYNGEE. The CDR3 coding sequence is TGTGCCAGCAGTTCGGGACAACCGCAGTTCTTC. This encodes CASSSGQPQFF.

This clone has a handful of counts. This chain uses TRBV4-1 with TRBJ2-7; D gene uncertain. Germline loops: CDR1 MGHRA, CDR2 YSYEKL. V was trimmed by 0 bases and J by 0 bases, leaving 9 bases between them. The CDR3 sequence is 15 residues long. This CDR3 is CASSQDGLDSYEQYF. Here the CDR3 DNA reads TGCGCCAGCAGCCAAGATGGTCTGGACTCCTACGAGCAGTACTTC.

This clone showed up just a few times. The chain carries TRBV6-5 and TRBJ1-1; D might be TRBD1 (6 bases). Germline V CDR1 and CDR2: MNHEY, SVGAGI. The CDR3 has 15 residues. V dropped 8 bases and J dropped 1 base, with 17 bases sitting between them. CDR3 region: CASRTGGAGNTEAFF. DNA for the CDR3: TGTGCCAGCCGAACCGGGGGCGCGGGGAACACTGAAGCTTTCTTT.